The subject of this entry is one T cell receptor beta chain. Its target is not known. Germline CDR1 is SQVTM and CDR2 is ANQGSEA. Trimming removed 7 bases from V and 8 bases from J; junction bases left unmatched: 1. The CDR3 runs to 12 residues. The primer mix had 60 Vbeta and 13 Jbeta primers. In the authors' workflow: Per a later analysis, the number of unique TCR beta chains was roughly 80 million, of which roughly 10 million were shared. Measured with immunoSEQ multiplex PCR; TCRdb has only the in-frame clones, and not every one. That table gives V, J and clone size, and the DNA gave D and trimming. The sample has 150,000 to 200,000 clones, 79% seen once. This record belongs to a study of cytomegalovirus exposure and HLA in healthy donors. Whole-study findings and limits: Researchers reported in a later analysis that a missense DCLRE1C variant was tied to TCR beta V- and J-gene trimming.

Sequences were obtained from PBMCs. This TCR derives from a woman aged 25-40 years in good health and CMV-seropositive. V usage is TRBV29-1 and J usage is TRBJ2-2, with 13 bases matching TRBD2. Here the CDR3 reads CSGGLAGGELFF. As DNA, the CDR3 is TGCAGCGGGGGACTAGCGGGAGGGGAGCTGTTTTTT.